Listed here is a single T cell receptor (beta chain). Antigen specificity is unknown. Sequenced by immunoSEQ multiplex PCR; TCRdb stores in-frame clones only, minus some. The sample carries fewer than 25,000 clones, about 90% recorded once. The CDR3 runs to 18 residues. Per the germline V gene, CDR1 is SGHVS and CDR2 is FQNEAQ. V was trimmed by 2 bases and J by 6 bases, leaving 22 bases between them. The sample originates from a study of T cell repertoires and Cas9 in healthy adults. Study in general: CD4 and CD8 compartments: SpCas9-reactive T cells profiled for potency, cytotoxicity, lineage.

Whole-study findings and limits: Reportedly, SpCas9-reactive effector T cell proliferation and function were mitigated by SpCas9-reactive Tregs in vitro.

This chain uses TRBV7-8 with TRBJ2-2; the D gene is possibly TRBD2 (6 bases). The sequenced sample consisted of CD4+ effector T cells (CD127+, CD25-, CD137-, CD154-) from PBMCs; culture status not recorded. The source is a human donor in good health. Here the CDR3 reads CASSLRRGGRGVAGELFF. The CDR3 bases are TGTGCCAGCAGCTTACGTCGGGGCGGGCGGGGAGTTGCCGGGGAGCTGTTTTTT.